The present entry profiles one T cell receptor beta chain with its context. Antigen specificity is unknown. The assay was immunoSEQ multiplex PCR, and TCRdb's table has in-frame clones only and misses some. The sample has 25,000 to 35,000 clones; around four fifths are singletons. These data originate in a study of T cells in narcolepsy. About the study: Patients with NT1 or NT2 and healthy control donors were enrolled. General study findings and limits: Some memory CD4+ repertoires had no autoreactive clone sequences. Comparing one patient's CSF and blood CD4+ clonotypes highlighted HCRT- and TRIB2-specific autoreactive clonotypes. Healthy controls reportedly lacked the autoreactive clonotypes serially found in patients' blood.

V gave up 5 bases and J gave up 15 bases; unmatched junction bases: 13. Germline V gene lookup returns CDR1 SGHTA and CDR2 FQGNSA. This CDR3 is 14 amino acids long. This chain links TRBV7-2 with TRBJ2-1, with 10 nucleotides matching TRBD1. The receptor's source is a human donor in good health. Input material: memory (CD45RA-) CD4+ T cells from blood. For the CDR3, the DNA is TGTGCCAGCAGCACCCTTCCCGGGACAGGGGCTCTGTTCTTC. It codes for CASSTLPGTGALFF.